This T cell receptor (beta chain) was identified in a study of T-cell memory formation after mild COVID-19. Findings of the study overall: Clones that contracted from day 15 to 85 were balanced CD4/CD8, while later expanders leaned CD4+. Shrinking CD4+ clones resided mostly in CM and EM, and CD8+ ones in EMRA.

Worth noting for this clonotype: Antigen unknown.

TCRdb re-derived calls from the 5' RACE reads in MiXCR, one entry per CDR3 protein. The sample holds 300,000 to 400,000 distinct CDR3 sequences, over 25% seen once. This TCR came from an adult woman who had mild COVID-19 (a few samples of this study predate the infection). Cell type and time point are not known. Sequenced sample: PBMCs or a T cell subset sorted from them (not recorded which).

CDR3 in DNA: TGTGCCAGCAGCGTGGGAAGGGGCCACCTCCACTTT. Its protein product is CASSVGRGHLHF. This chain joins TRBV11-2 and TRBJ1-6; TRBD1 is a possible D gene (5 bases). The V end was cut by 5 bases, the J end by 15 bases, with 14 bases between. The length of the CDR3 is 12 residues. Germline loops: CDR1 SGHAT, CDR2 FQNNGV.